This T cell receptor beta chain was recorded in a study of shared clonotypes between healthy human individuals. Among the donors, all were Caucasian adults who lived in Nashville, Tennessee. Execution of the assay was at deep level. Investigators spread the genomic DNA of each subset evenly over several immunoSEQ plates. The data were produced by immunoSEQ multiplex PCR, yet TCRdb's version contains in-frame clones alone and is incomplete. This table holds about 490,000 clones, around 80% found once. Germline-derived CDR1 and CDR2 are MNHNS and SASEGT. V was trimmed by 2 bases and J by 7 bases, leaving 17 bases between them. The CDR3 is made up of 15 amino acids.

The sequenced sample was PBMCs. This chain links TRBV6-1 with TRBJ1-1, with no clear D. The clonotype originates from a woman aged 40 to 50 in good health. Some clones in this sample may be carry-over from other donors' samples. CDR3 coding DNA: TGTGCCAGCAGTGAAACGGGTAGGAGGTCTGGTGAAGCTTTCTTT. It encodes CASSETGRRSGEAFF.